Listed below are T cell receptor beta chains from one sample, sequenced in a study of blood T cell repertoires in COVID-19. Sequencing was performed with immunoSEQ multiplex PCR; in TCRdb, only in-frame clones are kept and a portion is missing. Of about 220,000 clones in the sample, 87% were seen once. The sequenced material came from peripheral blood. The receptors derive from a man between 35 and 55 years old with active or convalescent COVID-19. The CDR3 runs from the conserved cysteine through the conserved F or W. A D gene is named only where the DNA matches it firmly. Size tells how often a clone was seen (once, few, many) or the class of an expanded clone, and some rows leave it out.

j_call: TRBJ2-7
v_call: TRBV6-1
d_call: .
clone_size: .
cdr3_aa: CASSEWTADFYEQYF
cdr3_nt: TGTGCCAGCAGTGAATGGACTGCGGACTTCTACGAGCAGTACTTC

j_call: TRBJ1-6
v_call: TRBV5-1
d_call: TRBD1
clone_size: .
cdr3_aa: CASSSGQGYNSPLHF
cdr3_nt: TGCGCCAGCAGCTCCGGACAGGGCTATAATTCACCCCTCCACTTT

j_call: TRBJ2-3
v_call: TRBV5-1
d_call: TRBD2
clone_size: .
cdr3_aa: CASSLNSGGGTDTQYF
cdr3_nt: TGCGCCAGCAGCTTGAATAGCGGGGGTGGCACAGATACGCAGTATTTT

j_call: TRBJ1-2
v_call: TRBV19
d_call: .
clone_size: .
cdr3_aa: CASSPLQGFYTF
cdr3_nt: TGTGCCAGTAGTCCTCTACAGGGTTTCTACACCTTC

j_call: TRBJ2-5
v_call: TRBV30
d_call: .
clone_size: once
cdr3_aa: CAWSVRLRETQYF
cdr3_nt: TGTGCCTGGAGTGTTCGTTTGAGGGAGACCCAGTACTTC

j_call: TRBJ2-1
v_call: TRBV4-1
d_call: TRBD2
clone_size: .
cdr3_aa: CASSHGPGTRGEQFF
cdr3_nt: TGCGCCAGCAGCCATGGGCCCGGGACTAGAGGTGAGCAGTTCTTC

j_call: TRBJ1-1
v_call: TRBV9
d_call: .
clone_size: .
cdr3_aa: CASSVVEQGSMNTEAFF
cdr3_nt: TGTGCCAGCAGCGTAGTGGAACAGGGAAGCATGAACACTGAAGCTTTCTTT

j_call: TRBJ2-3
v_call: TRBV27
d_call: TRBD1
clone_size: .
cdr3_aa: CASTPTGMGYTQYF
cdr3_nt: TGTGCCAGCACCCCGACAGGGATGGGCTATACGCAGTATTTT

j_call: TRBJ1-2
v_call: TRBV10-1
d_call: TRBD1
clone_size: .
cdr3_aa: CASTTGGQYGGYTF
cdr3_nt: TGCGCCAGCACCACCGGGGGACAGTACGGGGGCTACACCTTC

j_call: TRBJ1-1
v_call: TRBV27
d_call: TRBD1
clone_size: .
cdr3_aa: CASTTRGTGGRVAFF
cdr3_nt: TGTGCCAGCACGACCAGGGGGACAGGGGGCCGGGTAGCTTTCTTT

j_call: TRBJ1-2
v_call: TRBV28
d_call: TRBD1
clone_size: .
cdr3_aa: CASSSQGAGGYTF
cdr3_nt: TGTGCCAGCAGTTCACAGGGGGCGGGTGGCTACACCTTC

j_call: TRBJ1-1
v_call: TRBV12-3/TRBV12-4
d_call: .
clone_size: .
cdr3_aa: CASEPLYRPEAFF
cdr3_nt: TGTGCCAGCGAACCACTATACCGACCTGAAGCTTTCTTT

j_call: TRBJ2-7
v_call: TRBV6-5
d_call: TRBD1
clone_size: .
cdr3_aa: CASMRQGSVYEQYF
cdr3_nt: TGTGCCAGCATGCGACAGGGTTCGGTCTACGAGCAGTACTTC

j_call: TRBJ1-6
v_call: TRBV7-9
d_call: TRBD1
clone_size: .
cdr3_aa: CASSLARGYSPLHF
cdr3_nt: TGTGCCAGCAGCTTAGCCAGGGGGTACTCACCCCTCCACTTT

j_call: TRBJ2-7
v_call: TRBV18
d_call: .
clone_size: .
cdr3_aa: CASSTEVGEQYF
cdr3_nt: TGTGCCAGTTCCACCGAGGTGGGTGAGCAGTACTTC

j_call: TRBJ2-1
v_call: TRBV27
d_call: TRBD2
clone_size: .
cdr3_aa: CASSFPRSGRVNEQFF
cdr3_nt: TGTGCCAGCAGTTTCCCCCGTAGCGGGAGGGTGAATGAGCAGTTCTTC

j_call: TRBJ1-2
v_call: TRBV9
d_call: .
clone_size: .
cdr3_aa: CASSLRGGRGYTF
cdr3_nt: TGTGCCAGCAGCCTTAGAGGAGGGAGGGGCTACACCTTC

j_call: TRBJ1-1
v_call: TRBV10-3
d_call: TRBD1
clone_size: .
cdr3_aa: CAISITGGHAEAFF
cdr3_nt: TGTGCCATCAGCATAACAGGGGGCCACGCTGAAGCTTTCTTT

j_call: TRBJ1-2
v_call: TRBV7-8
d_call: .
clone_size: once
cdr3_aa: CASSPSGSGGYTF
cdr3_nt: TGTGCCAGCAGCCCCTCAGGGTCAGGTGGCTACACCTTC

j_call: TRBJ1-1
v_call: TRBV30
d_call: .
clone_size: .
cdr3_aa: CAWSVQVTEAFF
cdr3_nt: TGTGCCTGGAGTGTACAAGTAACTGAAGCTTTCTTT

j_call: TRBJ2-3
v_call: TRBV29-1
d_call: .
clone_size: .
cdr3_aa: CSVDRLDSDTQYF
cdr3_nt: TGCAGCGTTGATCGACTAGATTCAGATACGCAGTATTTT

j_call: TRBJ1-2
v_call: TRBV7-9
d_call: TRBD1
clone_size: .
cdr3_aa: CASSPRTGGGGSYTF
cdr3_nt: TGTGCCAGCAGCCCACGGACAGGAGGGGGAGGAAGCTACACCTTC

j_call: TRBJ1-2
v_call: TRBV5-5
d_call: .
clone_size: .
cdr3_aa: CASSSTRVAAWGYTF
cdr3_nt: TGTGCCAGCAGCTCTACTCGGGTCGCAGCATGGGGCTACACCTTC

j_call: TRBJ2-3
v_call: TRBV6-5
d_call: .
clone_size: .
cdr3_aa: CASSYAGLAYTDTQYF
cdr3_nt: TGTGCCAGCAGTTACGCGGGACTCGCATACACAGATACGCAGTATTTT

j_call: TRBJ2-5
v_call: TRBV4-1
d_call: .
clone_size: .
cdr3_aa: CASSQVADLRAQYF
cdr3_nt: TGCGCCAGCAGCCAAGTAGCGGACCTCCGGGCCCAGTACTTC

j_call: TRBJ1-5
v_call: TRBV7-8
d_call: TRBD1
clone_size: .
cdr3_aa: CASSLQGGQPQHF
cdr3_nt: TGTGCCAGCAGCTTACAGGGGGGTCAGCCCCAGCATTTT

j_call: TRBJ2-3
v_call: TRBV29-1
d_call: .
clone_size: .
cdr3_aa: CSVIQVASTDTQYF
cdr3_nt: TGCAGCGTTATACAGGTAGCTAGCACAGATACGCAGTATTTT

j_call: TRBJ1-5
v_call: TRBV15
d_call: TRBD1
clone_size: .
cdr3_aa: CATREIRTGSDYSNQPQHF
cdr3_nt: TGTGCCACTCGAGAAATTCGGACAGGGTCGGATTATAGCAATCAGCCCCAGCATTTT

j_call: TRBJ1-5
v_call: TRBV3-1/TRBV3-2
d_call: .
clone_size: .
cdr3_aa: CASSQGVAASNQPQHF
cdr3_nt: TGTGCCAGCAGCCAAGGGGTAGCAGCTAGCAATCAGCCCCAGCATTTT

j_call: TRBJ1-6
v_call: TRBV11-2
d_call: .
clone_size: .
cdr3_aa: CASSRAYRDTLHF
cdr3_nt: TGTGCCAGCAGCCGTGCCTATCGTGATACCCTCCACTTT

j_call: TRBJ1-2
v_call: TRBV12-3/TRBV12-4
d_call: TRBD1
clone_size: .
cdr3_aa: CASSADRGGYTF
cdr3_nt: TGTGCCAGCAGTGCGGACAGGGGTGGCTACACCTTC

j_call: TRBJ1-5
v_call: TRBV9
d_call: .
clone_size: few
cdr3_aa: CASSVDGLSHQPQHF
cdr3_nt: TGTGCCAGCAGCGTCGACGGACTGAGTCATCAGCCCCAGCATTTT

j_call: TRBJ1-5
v_call: TRBV5-1
d_call: .
clone_size: .
cdr3_aa: CASSSSGNSNQPQHF
cdr3_nt: TGCGCCAGCAGCTCGAGCGGAAATAGCAATCAGCCCCAGCATTTT

j_call: TRBJ2-7
v_call: TRBV27
d_call: .
clone_size: .
cdr3_aa: CASSLRGNYEQYF
cdr3_nt: TGTGCCAGCAGTTTACGAGGGAACTACGAGCAGTACTTC

j_call: TRBJ1-6
v_call: TRBV6-5
d_call: .
clone_size: .
cdr3_aa: CASSLGETYNSPLHF
cdr3_nt: TGTGCCAGCAGCTTAGGGGAAACCTATAATTCACCCCTCCACTTT

j_call: TRBJ1-2
v_call: TRBV5-1
d_call: .
clone_size: .
cdr3_aa: CASSPGSGYGYTF
cdr3_nt: TGCGCCAGCAGCCCCGGGAGCGGCTATGGCTACACCTTC

j_call: TRBJ1-1
v_call: TRBV5-1
d_call: TRBD1
clone_size: .
cdr3_aa: CASSAAGTGSDRLAFF
cdr3_nt: TGCGCCAGCAGCGCTGCCGGGACAGGGTCCGATAGATTAGCTTTCTTT

j_call: TRBJ1-4
v_call: TRBV18
d_call: .
clone_size: .
cdr3_aa: CASSPTEGANEKLFF
cdr3_nt: TGTGCCAGCTCACCCACCGAAGGGGCTAATGAAAAACTGTTTTTT

j_call: TRBJ1-4
v_call: TRBV5-4
d_call: .
clone_size: .
cdr3_aa: CASSLWGRGSTNEKLFF
cdr3_nt: TGTGCCAGCAGCTTGTGGGGCAGGGGTTCAACTAATGAAAAACTGTTTTTT

j_call: TRBJ2-7
v_call: TRBV28
d_call: .
clone_size: .
cdr3_aa: CASRPSGGTYEQYF
cdr3_nt: TGTGCCAGCCGCCCTTCCGGGGGAACCTACGAGCAGTACTTC

j_call: TRBJ1-2
v_call: TRBV10-3
d_call: .
clone_size: .
cdr3_aa: CAISERGGGYGYTF
cdr3_nt: TGTGCCATCAGTGAAAGAGGGGGTGGCTATGGCTACACCTTC

j_call: TRBJ2-1
v_call: TRBV9
d_call: .
clone_size: once
cdr3_aa: CASGVSGSNEQFF
cdr3_nt: TGTGCCAGCGGGGTTAGCGGCAGTAATGAGCAGTTCTTC

j_call: TRBJ1-1
v_call: TRBV6-1
d_call: .
clone_size: .
cdr3_aa: CASSDRGRENTEAFF
cdr3_nt: TGTGCCAGCAGTGATAGGGGGAGGGAAAACACTGAAGCTTTCTTT

j_call: TRBJ2-7
v_call: TRBV29-1
d_call: TRBD2
clone_size: .
cdr3_aa: CSVAGTTPFEQYF
cdr3_nt: TGCAGCGTTGCCGGGACTACGCCCTTCGAGCAGTACTTC

j_call: TRBJ1-4
v_call: TRBV13
d_call: TRBD1
clone_size: .
cdr3_aa: CASSFDRGKEKLFF
cdr3_nt: TGTGCCAGCAGCTTTGACAGGGGGAAGGAAAAACTGTTTTTT

j_call: TRBJ1-1
v_call: TRBV19
d_call: .
clone_size: once
cdr3_aa: CASSPARGREAFF
cdr3_nt: TGTGCCAGTAGCCCGGCAAGAGGGCGCGAAGCTTTCTTT

j_call: TRBJ1-2
v_call: TRBV27
d_call: TRBD1
clone_size: once
cdr3_aa: CARGGSPPGYTF
cdr3_nt: TGTGCCAGAGGGGGCTCACCCCCTGGCTACACCTTC

j_call: TRBJ1-1
v_call: TRBV10-1
d_call: TRBD1
clone_size: .
cdr3_aa: CASSPGQVAFF
cdr3_nt: TGCGCCAGCAGTCCCGGACAGGTAGCTTTCTTT

j_call: TRBJ2-4
v_call: TRBV4-1
d_call: .
clone_size: .
cdr3_aa: CASSHGADAAIQYF
cdr3_nt: TGCGCCAGCAGCCATGGAGCGGATGCTGCCATTCAGTACTTC

j_call: TRBJ2-3
v_call: TRBV7-9
d_call: .
clone_size: once
cdr3_aa: CASSRDRGTQYF
cdr3_nt: TGTGCCAGCAGCAGGGACCGGGGGACGCAGTATTTT